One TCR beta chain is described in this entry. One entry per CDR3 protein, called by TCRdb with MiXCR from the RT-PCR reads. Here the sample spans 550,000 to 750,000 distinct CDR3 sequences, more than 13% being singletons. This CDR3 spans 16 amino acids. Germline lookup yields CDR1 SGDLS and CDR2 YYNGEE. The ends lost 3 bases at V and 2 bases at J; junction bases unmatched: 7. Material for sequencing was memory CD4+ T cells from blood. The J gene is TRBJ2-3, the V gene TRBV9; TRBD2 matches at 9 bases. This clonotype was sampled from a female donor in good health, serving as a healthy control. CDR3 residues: CASSEGSGSYTDTQYF. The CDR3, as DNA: TGTGCCAGCAGCGAGGGTAGCGGGAGCTACACAGATACGCAGTATTTT.